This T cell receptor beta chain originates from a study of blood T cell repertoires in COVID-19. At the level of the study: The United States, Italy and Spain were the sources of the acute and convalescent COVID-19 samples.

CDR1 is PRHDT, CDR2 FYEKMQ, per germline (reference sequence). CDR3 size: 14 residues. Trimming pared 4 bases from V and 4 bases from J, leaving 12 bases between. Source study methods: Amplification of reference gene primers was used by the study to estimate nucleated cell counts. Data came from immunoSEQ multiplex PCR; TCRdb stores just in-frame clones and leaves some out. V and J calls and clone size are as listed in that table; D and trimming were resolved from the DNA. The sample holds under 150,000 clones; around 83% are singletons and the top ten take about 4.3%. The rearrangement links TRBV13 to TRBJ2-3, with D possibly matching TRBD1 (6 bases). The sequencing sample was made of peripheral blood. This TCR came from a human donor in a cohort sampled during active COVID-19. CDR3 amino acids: CASSSAPGADTQYF. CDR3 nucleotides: TGTGCCAGCAGCTCAGCCCCAGGGGCAGATACGCAGTATTTT.